Listed here are 9 T cell receptor beta chains from one sample, sequenced in a study of T cell clones after liver transplantation. Measured with immunoSEQ multiplex PCR; TCRdb has only the in-frame clones, and not every one. The sample yields around 100,000 clones, 82% seen once. The material sequenced was CD4+ T cells from blood, taken before liver transplant. The receptors were gathered from a human donor who received a liver transplant.

V and J are TRBV14 and TRBJ2-7; D remains unclear. Trimming removed 0 bases at V and 8 bases at J, with 8 bases between. The CDR3 is 12 amino acids. The germline gives CDR1 SGHDN, CDR2 FVKESK. CDR3 sequence: CASSQDRGKQYF. CDR3 DNA: TGTGCCAGCAGCCAAGATCGTGGAAAGCAGTACTTC.

The V call is TRBV7-9, the J call TRBJ2-3; D is unclear. Germline CDR1 SEHNR, CDR2 FQNEAQ (reference sequence). The CDR3 runs to 13 residues. Trimming removed 1 base from V and 8 bases from J, with 10 bases in between. CDR3 nucleotide sequence: TGTGCCAGCAGCTTAGACATAGTGGGTACGCAGTATTTT. It codes for CASSLDIVGTQYF.

The chain recombines TRBV30 with TRBJ2-1; D is unresolved. CDR3 length: 12 residues. Germline CDR1 and CDR2: GTSNPN and SVGIG (reference sequence). The V end lost 3 bases, the J end lost 3 bases, and 6 bases lay between the germline ends. CDR3 DNA sequence: TGTGCCTGGAGGAAGAACTACAATGAGCAGTTCTTC. Translated: CAWRKNYNEQFF.

V and J are TRBV29-1 and TRBJ2-1; 8 bases fit TRBD2. V was clipped by 8 bases and J by 7 bases; unmatched bases: 13. The CDR3 loop spans 14 amino acids. Germline V gene lookup returns CDR1 SQVTM and CDR2 ANQGSEA. The CDR3 DNA follows: TGCAGCACCTCACCGGCCGGGACTAGAAATGAGCAGTTCTTC. Its protein is CSTSPAGTRNEQFF.

This clone was counted a few times. The V gene is TRBV13, the J gene TRBJ2-1; D tentatively fits TRBD1 or TRBD2 (5 bases each). Germline V CDR1 and CDR2: PRHDT, FYEKMQ (reference sequence). The length of the CDR3 is 15 residues. Trimming pared 3 bases from V and 0 bases from J, leaving 9 bases between. The CDR3 bases are TGTGCCAGCAGCTTTAAGGGGAGCTCCTACAATGAGCAGTTCTTC. This translates into CASSFKGSSYNEQFF.

The chain employs TRBV7-2 and TRBJ2-1; TRBD2 agrees at 11 bases. The CDR3 spans 15 residues. Germline V gives CDR1 SGHTA, CDR2 FQGNSA. The ends lost 5 bases at V and 5 bases at J; junction bases unmatched: 5. CDR3 sequence (DNA): TGTGCCAGCAGCGGGTGGGGACTAGCGGACAATGAGCAGTTCTTC. This codes for CASSGWGLADNEQFF.

The rearrangement uses TRBV6-6 and TRBJ2-5, with D possibly matching TRBD1 (6 bases). V lost 4 bases to trimming and J lost 3 bases, with 9 bases between them. There are 13 residues in the CDR3. In germline, CDR1 is MNHNY, CDR2 SVGAGI (reference sequence). In DNA, the CDR3 is TGTGCCAGCAGTTGGACAGCCGAAGAGACCCAGTACTTC. It translates to CASSWTAEETQYF.

This clone showed up many times. The chain carries TRBV9 and TRBJ2-7, with a tentative D call TRBD1 (6 bases). V was trimmed by 0 bases and J by 2 bases, leaving 12 bases between them. The CDR3 covers 15 residues. Germline V lookup: CDR1 SGDLS, CDR2 YYNGEE. The chain's CDR3 is CASSVGDTSTYEQYF. CDR3 sequence (DNA): TGTGCCAGCAGCGTAGGGGACACTTCAACCTACGAGCAGTACTTC. Full variable domain (outside the CDR3, taken from reference TRBV9 and TRBJ2-7): DSGVTQTPKHLITATGQRVTLRCSPRSGDLSVYWYQQSLDQGLQFLIQYYNGEERAKGNILERFSAQQFPDLHSELNLSSLELGDSALYFCASSVGDTSTYEQYFGPGTRLTVT.

This clone appeared a single time. This chain joins TRBV11-1 and TRBJ2-5; D gene uncertain. The V gene lost 0 bases and the J gene lost 2 bases, with 7 bases spanning the gap. The CDR3 runs to 14 residues. Germline loops: CDR1 SGHAT, CDR2 FQDESV (reference sequence). The CDR3 loop reads CASSLALRQETQYF. The CDR3 bases are TGTGCCAGCAGCTTAGCTTTGAGACAAGAGACCCAGTACTTC. Full variable domain (rest looked up from reference TRBV11-1 and TRBJ2-5): EAEVAQSPRYKITEKSQAVAFWCDPISGHATLYWYRQILGQGPELLVQFQDESVVDDSQLPKDRFSAERLKGVDSTLKIQPAELGDSAMYLCASSLALRQETQYFGPGTRLLVL.